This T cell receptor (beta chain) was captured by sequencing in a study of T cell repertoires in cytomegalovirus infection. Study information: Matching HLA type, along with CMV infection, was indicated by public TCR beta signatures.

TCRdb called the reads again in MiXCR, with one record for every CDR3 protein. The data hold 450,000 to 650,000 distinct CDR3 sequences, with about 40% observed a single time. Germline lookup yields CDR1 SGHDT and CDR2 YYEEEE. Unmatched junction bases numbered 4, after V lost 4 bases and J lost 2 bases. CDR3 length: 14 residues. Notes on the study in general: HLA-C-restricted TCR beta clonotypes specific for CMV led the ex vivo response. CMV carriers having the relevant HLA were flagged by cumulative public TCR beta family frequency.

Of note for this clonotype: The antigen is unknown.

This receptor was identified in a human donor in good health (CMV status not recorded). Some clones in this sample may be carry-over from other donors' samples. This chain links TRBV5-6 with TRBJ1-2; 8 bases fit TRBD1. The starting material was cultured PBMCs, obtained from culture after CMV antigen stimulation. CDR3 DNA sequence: TGTGCCAGCAGCGGGACAGGATACAACTATGGCTACACCTTC. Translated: CASSGTGYNYGYTF. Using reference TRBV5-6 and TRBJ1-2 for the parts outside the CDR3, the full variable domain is DAGVTQSPTHLIKTRGQQVTLRCSPKSGHDTVSWYQQALGQGPQFIFQYYEEEERQRGNFPDRFSGHQFPNYSSELNVNALLLGDSALYLCASSGTGYNYGYTFGSGTRLTVV.